The sequence of this TCR beta chain was determined in a study of breast tumors, draining lymph nodes, adjacent tissues. Study outcomes and limitations: Compared with lymph nodes, tumors were less diverse; compared with nontumor tissue, more. The lymph node origin of tumor T cells was framed as consistent with a hypothesis, not demonstrated. Luminal-like breast cancer showed significantly greater tumor-nontumor repertoire similarity than basal-like breast cancer did. Data fit most tumor T cells coming from lymph node, expanding in tumor.

The lymph nodes were axillary draining lymph nodes from breast cancer patients. The sample holds many counts of this clonotype. Its antigen is undetermined. One entry per CDR3 protein, called by TCRdb with MiXCR from the multiplex PCR reads. This sample has hundreds of thousands of distinct CDR3 sequences, with about 30% found just once. CDR1 SGHRS and CDR2 YFSETQ come from the germline V gene. The length of the CDR3 is 14 residues. The V segment lost 5 bases and the J segment 2 bases; nucleotides outside the gene matches: 3. The origin of this receptor is a female donor with breast cancer. Some clones in this sample may be carry-over from other donors' samples. The rearrangement links TRBV5-1 to TRBJ2-5; 10 nucleotides align to TRBD1. Sequencing was performed on axillary lymph node tissue. CDR3 DNA sequence: TGCGCCAGCAGACTGGACAGGGGGCAAGAGACCCAGTACTTC. Residues: CASRLDRGQETQYF.